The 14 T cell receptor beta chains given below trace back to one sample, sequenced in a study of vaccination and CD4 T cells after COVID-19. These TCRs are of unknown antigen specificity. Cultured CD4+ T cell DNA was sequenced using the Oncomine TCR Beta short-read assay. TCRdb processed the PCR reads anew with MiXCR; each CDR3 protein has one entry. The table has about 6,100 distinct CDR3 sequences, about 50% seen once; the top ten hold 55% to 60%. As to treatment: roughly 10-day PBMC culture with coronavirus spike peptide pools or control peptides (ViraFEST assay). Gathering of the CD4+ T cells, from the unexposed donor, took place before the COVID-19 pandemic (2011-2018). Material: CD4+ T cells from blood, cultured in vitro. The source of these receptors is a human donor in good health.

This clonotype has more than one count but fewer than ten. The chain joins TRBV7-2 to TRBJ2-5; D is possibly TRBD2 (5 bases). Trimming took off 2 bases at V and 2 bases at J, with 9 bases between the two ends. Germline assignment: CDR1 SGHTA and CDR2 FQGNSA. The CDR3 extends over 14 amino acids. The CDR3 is CASSLRRGQETQYF. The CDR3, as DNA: TGTGCCAGCAGCTTAAGGAGAGGGCAAGAGACCCAGTACTTC.

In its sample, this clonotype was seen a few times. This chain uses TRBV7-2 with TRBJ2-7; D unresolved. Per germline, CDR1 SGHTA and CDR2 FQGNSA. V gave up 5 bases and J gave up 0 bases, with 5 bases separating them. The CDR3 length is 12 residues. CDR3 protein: CASSKSSYEQYF. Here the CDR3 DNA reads TGTGCCAGCAGCAAAAGCTCCTACGAGCAGTACTTC.

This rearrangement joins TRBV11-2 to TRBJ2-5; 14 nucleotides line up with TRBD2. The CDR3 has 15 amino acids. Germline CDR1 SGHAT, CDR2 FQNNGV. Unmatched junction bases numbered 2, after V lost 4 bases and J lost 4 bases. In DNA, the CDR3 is TGTGCCAGCAGCTCGGGGACTAGCGGGAGAGAGACCCAGTACTTC. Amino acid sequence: CASSSGTSGRETQYF. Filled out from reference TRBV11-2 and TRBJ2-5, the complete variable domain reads EAGVAQSPRYKIIEKRQSVAFWCNPISGHATLYWYQQILGQGPKLLIQFQNNGVVDDSQLPKDRFSAERLKGVDSTLKIQPAKLEDSAVYLCASSSGTSGRETQYFGPGTRLLVL.

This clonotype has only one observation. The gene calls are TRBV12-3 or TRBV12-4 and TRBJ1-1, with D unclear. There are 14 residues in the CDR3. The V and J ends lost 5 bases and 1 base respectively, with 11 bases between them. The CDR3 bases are TGTGCCAGCAGTCTCCGGGGAGGGAACACTGAAGCTTTCTTT. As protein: CASSLRGGNTEAFF.

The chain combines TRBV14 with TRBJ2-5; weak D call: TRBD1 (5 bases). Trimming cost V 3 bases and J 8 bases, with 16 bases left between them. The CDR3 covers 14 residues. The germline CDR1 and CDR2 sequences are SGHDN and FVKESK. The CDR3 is CASSHRDNFGTQYF. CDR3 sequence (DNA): TGTGCCAGCAGCCACAGGGATAATTTCGGAACCCAGTACTTC.

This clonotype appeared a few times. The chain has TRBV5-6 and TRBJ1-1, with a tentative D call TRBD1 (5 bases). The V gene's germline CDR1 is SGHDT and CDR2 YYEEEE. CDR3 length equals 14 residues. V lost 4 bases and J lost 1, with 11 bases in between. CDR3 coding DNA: TGTGCCAGCAGCCACGACAGTTGGAACACTGAAGCTTTCTTT. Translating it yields CASSHDSWNTEAFF.

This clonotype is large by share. The CDR3 reads CATNTGGQPQHF. The CDR3 DNA sequence: TGTGCCACCAACACGGGGGGACAGCCCCAGCATTTT. The chain carries TRBV19 and TRBJ1-5; tentative D call: TRBD1 (5 bases). The CDR3 sequence is 12 residues long. Trimming took 10 bases from V and 7 from J, leaving 14 bases between them. Germline V gene sequence: CDR1 LNHDA, CDR2 SQIVND (reference sequence).

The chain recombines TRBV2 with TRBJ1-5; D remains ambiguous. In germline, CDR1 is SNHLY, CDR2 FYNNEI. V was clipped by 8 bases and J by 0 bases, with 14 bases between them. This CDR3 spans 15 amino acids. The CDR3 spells CASVEEVNSNQPQHF. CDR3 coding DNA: TGTGCCAGCGTAGAGGAGGTAAATAGCAATCAGCCCCAGCATTTT.

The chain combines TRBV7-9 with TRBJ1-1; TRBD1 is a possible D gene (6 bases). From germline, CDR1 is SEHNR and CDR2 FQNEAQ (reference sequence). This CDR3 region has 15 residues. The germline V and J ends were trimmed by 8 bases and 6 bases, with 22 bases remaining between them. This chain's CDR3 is CASSQIPQGSPEAFF. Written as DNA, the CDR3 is TGTGCCAGCTCCCAAATACCACAGGGAAGCCCTGAAGCTTTCTTT.

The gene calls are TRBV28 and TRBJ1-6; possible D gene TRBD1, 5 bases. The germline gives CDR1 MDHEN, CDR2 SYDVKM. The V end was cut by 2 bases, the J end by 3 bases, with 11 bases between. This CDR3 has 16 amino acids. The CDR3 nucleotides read TGTGCCAGCAGTTTAATCCCAGGGAACTATAATTCACCCCTCCACTTT. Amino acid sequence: CASSLIPGNYNSPLHF.

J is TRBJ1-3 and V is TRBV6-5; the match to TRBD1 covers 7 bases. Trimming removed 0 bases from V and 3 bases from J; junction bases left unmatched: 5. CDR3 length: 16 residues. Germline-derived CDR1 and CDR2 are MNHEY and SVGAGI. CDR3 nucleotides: TGTGCCAGCAGTTACTCGTCACAGGGGTTTGGAAACACCATATATTTT. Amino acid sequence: CASSYSSQGFGNTIYF.

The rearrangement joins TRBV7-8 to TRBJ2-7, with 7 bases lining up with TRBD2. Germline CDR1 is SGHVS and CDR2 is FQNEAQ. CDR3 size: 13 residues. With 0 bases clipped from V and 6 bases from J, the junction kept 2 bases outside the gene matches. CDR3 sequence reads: CASSLAGGREQYF. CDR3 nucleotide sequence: TGTGCCAGCAGCTTAGCGGGAGGGCGCGAGCAGTACTTC.

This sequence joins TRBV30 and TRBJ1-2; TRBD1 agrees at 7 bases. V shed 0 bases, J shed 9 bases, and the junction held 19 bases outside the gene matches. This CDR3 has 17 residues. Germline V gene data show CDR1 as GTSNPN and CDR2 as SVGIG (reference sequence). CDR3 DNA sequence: TGTGCCTGGAGTGTAAGATACGACAGGGCGAACCCTTATAGCTACACCTTC. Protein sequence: CAWSVRYDRANPYSYTF.

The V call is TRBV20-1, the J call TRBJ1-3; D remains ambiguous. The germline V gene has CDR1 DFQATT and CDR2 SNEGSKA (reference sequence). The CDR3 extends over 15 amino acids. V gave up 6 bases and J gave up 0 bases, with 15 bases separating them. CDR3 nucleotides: TGCAGTGCCCAACCCCCCAGGAGCTCTGGAAACACCATATATTTT. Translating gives CSAQPPRSSGNTIYF.